One T cell receptor beta chain is described in this entry. Antigen: not known. The sample originates from a study of PD-1 blockade in classical Hodgkin lymphoma. Points from the study as a whole: Newly diagnosed patients reportedly had lower baseline TCR diversity than healthy donors. The study found complete responders had baseline diversity similar to newly diagnosed patients.

Data came from immunoSEQ multiplex PCR; TCRdb stores just in-frame clones and leaves some out. The sample comprises 7,500 to 9,500 clones, approximately 90% of which are singletons, and less than 35% rests with the top ten. Time point defined: cycle 4 day 1 (C4D1), after more than five weeks of nivolumab. Every patient was affected by relapse after autologous stem cell transplantation, while exposure to brentuximab vedotin was not uniform. Germline V gene lookup returns CDR1 LNHNV and CDR2 YYDKDF (reference sequence). The CDR3 contains 19 residues. J lost 0 bases, V lost 1 base, and 6 bases had no gene match.

The sequence was collected from a human donor with classical Hodgkin lymphoma. Specimen: peripheral blood mononuclear cells (PBMCs), collected before the fourth cycle of nivolumab. This chain connects TRBV15 to TRBJ2-1; 13 bases fit TRBD2. In DNA form, the CDR3 reads TGTGCCACCAGCAGAGGAGGACTAGCGGGAGCGAACTCCTACAATGAGCAGTTCTTC. It yields the protein CATSRGGLAGANSYNEQFF. Drawing the rest from reference TRBV15 and TRBJ2-1, the complete variable domain is DAMVIQNPRYQVTQFGKPVTLSCSQTLNHNVMYWYQQKSSQAPKLLFHYYDKDFNNEADTPDNFQSRRPNTSFCFLDIRSPGLGDTAMYLCATSRGGLAGANSYNEQFFGPGTRLTVL.